This is a list of T cell receptor beta chains from one sample in a study of post-analysis software for immune sequencing data. TCRdb reprocessed the PCR reads via MiXCR and lists one record per CDR3 protein. The sample lists roughly 700,000 distinct CDR3 sequences; 25% to 30% were seen once. Sequenced: blood. These receptors were collected from a girl between 10 and 17 years old with multiple sclerosis. Each CDR3 is given without its conserved first and last residue. The size field is filled for only some rows; it gives once, few, many or a size class.

clone size | V gene | CDR3 protein
. | TRBV5-6 | ASSSGGGAETQY
few | TRBV6-4 | AATSGVGPYEQY
. | TRBV7-2 | ASSHNGAQETQY
few | TRBV27 | ASSLAGRGSYEQY
. | TRBV20-1 | SARDPSGMYEQY
. | TRBV7-9 | ASHDGGLSSYEQY
. | TRBV5-1 | ASSTSGGVKETQY
. | TRBV24-1 | ATSNLAGETQY
. | TRBV5-1 | ASSSGQGPHSPLH
few | TRBV9 | ASSDMDRGTRNSPLH
. | TRBV29-1 | SAIPVPYNEQY
many | TRBV20-1 | SAEKTVAKNIQY
once | TRBV6-5 | ASSTPSHTKAF
few | TRBV12-3/TRBV12-4 | ASSWADGNNEQF
. | TRBV10-3 | AISRTGGTEAF
. | TRBV4-2 | ASSRGPGGETQY
few | TRBV12-3/TRBV12-4 | ASSQKRLQPQH
. | TRBV5-6 | ASSLGGQHSYEQY
. | TRBV9 | ANSGDTQY
few | TRBV7-2 | ASSFESQIYEQY
. | TRBV12-3/TRBV12-4 | ASTLSGSEQY
few | TRBV5-1 | ASCEDPSGTQY
few | TRBV5-1 | ASSGSSGQETQY
. | TRBV20-1 | SARNPAAQY
few | TRBV3-1 | ASSQDRDSQETQY
few | TRBV6-2/TRBV6-3 | ASRQGTGVAGEQF
few | TRBV5-1 | ASSLSAAANYYEQY
. | TRBV18 | ASSPSAFRGGGNEQF
once | TRBV6-1 | ASRATATDTQY
few | TRBV15 | ATSISAAAYNEQF
many | TRBV5-1 | ASSSRDRDANTEAF